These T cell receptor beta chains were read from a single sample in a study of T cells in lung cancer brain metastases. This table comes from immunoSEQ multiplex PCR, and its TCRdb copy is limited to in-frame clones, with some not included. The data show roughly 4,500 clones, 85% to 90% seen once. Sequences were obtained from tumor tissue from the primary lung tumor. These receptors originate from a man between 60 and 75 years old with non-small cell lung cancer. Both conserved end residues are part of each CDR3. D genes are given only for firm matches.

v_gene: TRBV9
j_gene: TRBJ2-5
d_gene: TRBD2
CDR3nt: TGTGCCAGCAGCTATTCCGGCGGGGCGGGGGGCGGAGAGACCCAGTACTTC
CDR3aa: CASSYSGGAGGGETQYF

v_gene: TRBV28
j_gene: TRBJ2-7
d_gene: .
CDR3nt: TGTGCCAGCTTTCGGGGTTACGAGCAGTACTTC
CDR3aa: CASFRGYEQYF

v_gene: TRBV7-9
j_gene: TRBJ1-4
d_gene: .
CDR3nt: TGTGCCAGCAGCTCCCAGGGTGATTATGAAAAACTATTTTTT
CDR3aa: CASSSQGDYEKLFF

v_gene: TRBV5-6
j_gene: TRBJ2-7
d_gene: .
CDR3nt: TGTGCCAGCAGCTTGGCCGACAAAGCCTACGAGCAGTACTTC
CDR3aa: CASSLADKAYEQYF

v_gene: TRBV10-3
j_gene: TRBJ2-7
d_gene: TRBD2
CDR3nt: TGTGCCATCAGTGCGTCTAGCGGGGGGCCCTACGAGCAGTACTTC
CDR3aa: CAISASSGGPYEQYF

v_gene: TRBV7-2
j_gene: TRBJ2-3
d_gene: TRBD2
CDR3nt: TGTGCCAGCAGCTTAGTAGCGGGGTTCACAGATACGCAGTATTTT
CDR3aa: CASSLVAGFTDTQYF

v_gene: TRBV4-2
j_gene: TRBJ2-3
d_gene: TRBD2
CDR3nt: TGTGCCAGCAGCCAAGAGGTACGGACTAGCGGCACAGATACGCAGTATTTT
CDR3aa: CASSQEVRTSGTDTQYF

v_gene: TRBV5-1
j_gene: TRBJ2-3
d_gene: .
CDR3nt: TGCGCCAGCAGCTTAACCTTGACAGATACGCAGTATTTT
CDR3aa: CASSLTLTDTQYF

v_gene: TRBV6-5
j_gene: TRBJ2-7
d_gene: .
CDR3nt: TGTGCCAGCAGTTACGCGGGAACCTACTACGAGCAGTACTTC
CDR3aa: CASSYAGTYYEQYF

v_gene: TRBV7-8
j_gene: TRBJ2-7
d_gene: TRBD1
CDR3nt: TGTGCCAGCAGCTTGGGACAGTTCTACGAGCAGTACTTC
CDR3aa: CASSLGQFYEQYF

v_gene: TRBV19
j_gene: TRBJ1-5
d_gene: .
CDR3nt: TGTGCCAGTAGTTGGGGTTACAGCAATCAGCCCCAGCATTTT
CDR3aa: CASSWGYSNQPQHF

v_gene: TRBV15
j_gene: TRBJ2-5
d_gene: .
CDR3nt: TGTGCCACCAGCACAGACCAGACCCAGTACTTC
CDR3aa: CATSTDQTQYF

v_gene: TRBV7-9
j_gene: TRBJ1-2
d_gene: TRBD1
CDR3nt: TGTGCCAGCAGCTTAAAAGGGGGCGATGGCTACACCTTC
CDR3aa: CASSLKGGDGYTF

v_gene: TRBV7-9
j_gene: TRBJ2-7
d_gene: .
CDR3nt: TGTGCCAGCAGCTTAGTCAGTGGACCTACCGCCTACGAGCAGTACTTC
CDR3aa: CASSLVSGPTAYEQYF

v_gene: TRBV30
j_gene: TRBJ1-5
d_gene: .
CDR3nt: TGTGCCTGGAGTGGGAGTAACAGCAATCAGCCCCAGCATTTT
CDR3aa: CAWSGSNSNQPQHF